Shown below are 5 T cell receptor beta chains from a single sample sequenced in a study of shared clonotypes between healthy human individuals. The data were produced by immunoSEQ multiplex PCR, yet TCRdb's version contains in-frame clones alone and is incomplete. The table shows 2 million or so clones, with 95% occurring only once. What was sequenced was naive CD4+ T cells sorted from blood. The subset was: CD45RA+ positively selected. Receptor source: a man between 18 and 35 years old in good health.

Turning to this clone: This same CDR3 is encoded by further DNA sequences in the sample. The chain recombines TRBV11-2 with TRBJ1-2; D not certain. From germline, CDR1 is SGHAT and CDR2 FQNNGV. Trimming shortened V by 5 bases and J by 5 bases, and 9 bases separated the two germline ends. The CDR3 length is 12 residues. The CDR3 protein is CASSPGSYGYTF. The CDR3 DNA reads as TGTGCCAGCAGCCCGGGGTCGTATGGCTACACCTTC.

CDR3 DNA sequence: TGTGCCAGCAGCCGGACAGGGGTTGGGGAGACCCAGTACTTC. Amino acid sequence: CASSRTGVGETQYF. The V gene is TRBV7-9, the J gene TRBJ2-5, with 9 bases aligning to TRBD1. The CDR3 sequence is 14 residues long. Losses at the gene ends were 5 bases for V and 5 bases for J; bases not matched to a gene: 6. Germline lookup yields CDR1 SEHNR and CDR2 FQNEAQ (reference sequence).

The rearrangement joins TRBV5-1 to TRBJ2-3; D is undetermined. The CDR3 is 14 residues long. Germline lookup yields CDR1 SGHRS and CDR2 YFSETQ. V was cut by 1 base and J by 5 bases, with 11 bases left in between. DNA of the CDR3: TGCGCCAGCAGCTTGATCGATTGGGGAGATACGCAGTATTTT. It yields the protein CASSLIDWGDTQYF.

The chain is built from TRBV5-1 and TRBJ2-7; 9 bases match TRBD1. The CDR3 consists of 15 residues. The V gene's germline CDR1 is SGHRS and CDR2 YFSETQ. The V gene end was trimmed by 1 base and the J gene end by 2 bases; junction bases not matched to a gene: 4. CDR3 protein: CASSLSGQGPYEQYF. DNA of the CDR3: TGCGCCAGCAGCTTGTCGGGACAGGGTCCCTACGAGCAGTACTTC.

V gene TRBV4-3 combines with J gene TRBJ2-2; 8 bases align to TRBD2. Germline trimming cut 4 bases from V and 2 bases from J; bases unmatched to any gene: 6. The CDR3 spans 16 residues. Per germline, CDR1 LGHNA and CDR2 YSLEER. CDR3 loop: CASSPGGFPNTGELFF. The DNA for the CDR3 is TGCGCCAGCAGCCCGGGGGGGTTCCCTAACACCGGGGAGCTGTTTTTT.